Described below is a single T cell receptor (beta chain) sequence and its context. These data originate in a study of technical replicates of blood from a handful of donors. Method: immunoSEQ multiplex PCR; TCRdb's copy keeps in-frame clones and lacks some. The repertoire includes approximately 29,000 clones, around 94% of them detected once, and roughly 4% sits in the top ten. The CDR3 runs 13 residues. The V end lost 6 bases, the J end lost 10 bases, and 19 bases lay between the germline ends. Germline assignment: CDR1 SGHRS and CDR2 YFSETQ. This receptor was obtained from a human donor in good health. Some clones in this sample may be carry-over from other donors' samples. Source material: PBMCs. The chain couples TRBV5-1 to TRBJ1-1, with D unresolved. The CDR3 bases are TGCGCCAGCACCTACGACTCCCTAGAGACAGCTTTCTTT. It encodes CASTYDSLETAFF.